The 8 T cell receptor beta chains below all came from one sample that was sequenced in a study of human T cells and chemical hapten exposure. Time point: patch test 3, about 24 weeks after DPC sensitization. The treatment was: therapeutic diphenylcyclopropenone sensitization with weekly scalp DPC. TCRdb processed the RACE reads anew with MiXCR; each CDR3 protein has one entry. Among 190,000 or so distinct CDR3 sequences listed, under 30% were seen once. Sequencing was performed on whole blood, taken in connection with sensitization to the hapten diphenylcyclopropenone (DPC). The receptors derive from a middle-aged woman with alopecia areata. Some clones in this sample may be carry-over from other donors' samples.

The rearrangement uses TRBV6-2 or TRBV6-3 and TRBJ2-3; D might be TRBD1 or TRBD2, each matching 6 bases. The V end lost 0 bases, the J end lost 4 bases, and 11 bases lay between the germline ends. Germline V gene lookup returns CDR1 MNHEY and CDR2 SVGEGT. This CDR3 has 15 residues. Here the CDR3 reads CASSYSTGAADTQYF. DNA of the CDR3: TGTGCCAGCAGTTACTCCACGGGGGCCGCAGATACGCAGTATTTT.

The chain joins TRBV29-1 to TRBJ2-7; tentative D call: TRBD1 (6 bases). The CDR3 spans 12 residues. V was trimmed by 4 bases and J by 3 bases, leaving 10 bases between them. The germline V gene has CDR1 SQVTM and CDR2 ANQGSEA. The CDR3 spells CSVVGQSYEQYF. CDR3 coding DNA: TGCAGCGTTGTCGGACAGAGCTACGAGCAGTACTTC.

J is TRBJ2-3 and V is TRBV29-1, with D possibly matching TRBD2 (6 bases). V was shortened by 6 bases and J by 1 base, with 23 bases between the two germline ends. Germline loops: CDR1 SQVTM, CDR2 ANQGSEA. This CDR3 spans 17 amino acids. Here the CDR3 reads CSVNPRTPGVGTDTQYF. The CDR3 bases are TGCAGCGTGAACCCCCGGACACCGGGGGTGGGCACAGATACGCAGTATTTT.

V gene TRBV7-9 combines with J gene TRBJ2-7, with D possibly TRBD2 on 6 matching bases. The V gene's germline CDR1 is SEHNR and CDR2 FQNEAQ (reference sequence). The CDR3 spans 14 residues. Trimming left V 0 bases short and J 7 bases short, with 13 bases between. CDR3 protein: CASSLAGGRLEQYF. The CDR3 DNA follows: TGTGCCAGCAGCTTAGCGGGAGGCCGGTTGGAGCAGTACTTC.

CDR3 sequence: CASWAGGWNEQFF. The CDR3 coding sequence is TGTGCCAGCTGGGCAGGGGGCTGGAATGAGCAGTTCTTC. V usage is TRBV27 and J usage is TRBJ2-1; 8 nucleotides match TRBD1. Unmatched junction bases numbered 7, after V lost 8 bases and J lost 7 bases. The CDR3 runs to 13 residues. Germline V gene lookup returns CDR1 MNHEY and CDR2 SMNVEV (reference sequence).

The table lists this clonotype with a few counts. The chain recombines TRBV28 with TRBJ1-3, with D perhaps matching TRBD1 (6 bases). Germline CDR1 and CDR2: MDHEN and SYDVKM. The germline V and J ends were trimmed by 5 bases and 1 base, with 18 bases remaining between them. The CDR3 consists of 17 residues. The CDR3 DNA follows: TGTGCCAGCAGTGTACCACAGGGCGAGTGGTCTGGAAACACCATATATTTT. It codes for CASSVPQGEWSGNTIYF.

The rearrangement links TRBV10-3 to TRBJ1-6; 7 bases align to TRBD1. This CDR3 is built from 13 residues. Germline CDR1 is ENHRY and CDR2 is SYGVKD. The V gene end was trimmed by 7 bases and the J gene end by 9 bases; junction bases not matched to a gene: 6. The CDR3 region is CAITGAGGSPLHF. CDR3 in DNA: TGTGCCATCACCGGGGCAGGGGGTTCACCCCTCCACTTT.

This clonotype was observed a handful of times. The V gene is TRBV6-1, the J gene TRBJ2-3, with D possibly being TRBD1 (6 bases). The CDR3 consists of 15 residues. Per the germline V gene, CDR1 is MNHNS and CDR2 is SASEGT. Trimming shortened V by 3 bases and J by 6 bases, and 16 bases separated the two germline ends. CDR3 DNA sequence: TGTGCCAGCAGTGATCGCAGGGGCATGACGGATACGCAGTATTTT. It encodes CASSDRRGMTDTQYF.